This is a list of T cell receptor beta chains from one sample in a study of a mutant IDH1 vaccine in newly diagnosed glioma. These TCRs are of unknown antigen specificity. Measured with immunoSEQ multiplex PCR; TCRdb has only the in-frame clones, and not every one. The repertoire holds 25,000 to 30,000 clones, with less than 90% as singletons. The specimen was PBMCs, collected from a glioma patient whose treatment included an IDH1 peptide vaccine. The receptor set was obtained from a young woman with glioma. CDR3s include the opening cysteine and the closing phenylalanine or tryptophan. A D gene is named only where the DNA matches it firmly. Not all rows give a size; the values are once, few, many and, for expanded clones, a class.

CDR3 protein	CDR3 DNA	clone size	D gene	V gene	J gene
CASSLMARSGSLDSTEAFF	TGCGCCAGCAGCTTGATGGCTCGGTCGGGGAGTTTGGACAGCACTGAAGCTTTCTTT	few	NA	TRBV5-1	TRBJ1-1
CASSPFGSTDTQYF	TGTGCCAGCAGCCCGTTCGGGAGCACAGATACGCAGTATTTT	NA	NA	TRBV5-8	TRBJ2-3
CASSFGTTLYEQYF	TGTGCCAGCAGCTTCGGGACTACCCTATACGAGCAGTACTTC	once	TRBD2	TRBV7-2	TRBJ2-7
CASSGGQSGVSPLHF	TGTGCCAGCAGTGGGGGGCAGTCGGGAGTTTCACCCCTCCACTTT	NA	NA	TRBV2	TRBJ1-6
CASSVVGGTDEQFF	TGTGCCAGCAGCGTAGTAGGCGGGACGGATGAGCAGTTCTTC	NA	NA	TRBV9	TRBJ2-1
CASSARGTDDTEAFF	TGTGCCAGCAGTGCACGCGGGACCGACGACACTGAAGCTTTCTTT	few	NA	TRBV2	TRBJ1-1
CASSPGEVRTGELFF	TGTGCCAGCAGCCCGGGGGAGGTCCGCACCGGGGAGCTGTTTTTT	few	NA	TRBV9	TRBJ2-2
CASSQADRGGLGGYTF	TGCGCCAGCAGCCAAGCTGACAGGGGCGGATTGGGTGGCTACACCTTC	once	TRBD1	TRBV4-1	TRBJ1-2
CASSISPLTSYEQYF	TGTGCCAGTAGTATTTCTCCACTAACTTCCTACGAGCAGTACTTC	NA	NA	TRBV19	TRBJ2-7
CASSQSGEQTGELFF	TGTGCCAGCAGCCAGAGTGGAGAGCAGACCGGGGAGCTGTTTTTT	NA	NA	TRBV4-2	TRBJ2-2
CSVIGYGYTF	TGCAGTGTGATCGGCTATGGCTACACCTTC	few	NA	TRBV20-1	TRBJ1-2
CASSVQGNTEAFF	TGTGCCAGTAGTGTACAAGGGAACACTGAAGCTTTCTTT	NA	NA	TRBV19	TRBJ1-1
CASSPGLAISEQYF	TGTGCCAGCAGCCCGGGACTAGCGATCTCCGAGCAGTACTTC	NA	TRBD2	TRBV7-6	TRBJ2-7
CASSLGGGNEKLFF	TGTGCCAGCAGCTTAGGCGGGGGGAATGAAAAACTGTTTTTT	NA	NA	TRBV13	TRBJ1-4
CAWSVTAVEQFF	TGTGCCTGGAGTGTGACTGCGGTTGAGCAGTTCTTC	NA	NA	TRBV30	TRBJ2-1
CASSGVIGEVNQPQHF	TGTGCCAGCAGTGGTGTTATCGGGGAGGTTAATCAGCCCCAGCATTTT	NA	NA	TRBV2	TRBJ1-5
CASSVAEQFF	TGTGCCAGCAGTGTGGCAGAGCAGTTCTTC	once	NA	TRBV2	TRBJ2-1
CASSLGSNYGYTF	TGTGCCAGCAGTTTGGGTTCTAACTATGGCTACACCTTC	NA	NA	TRBV6-6	TRBJ1-2
CASSFLLPSSYEQYF	TGTGCCAGCAGCTTTCTTCTACCGAGCTCCTACGAGCAGTACTTC	NA	NA	TRBV5-6	TRBJ2-7
CASSPPSSGSSRVQFF	TGTGCCAGCTCACCACCGTCTAGCGGGAGTTCCCGTGTGCAGTTCTTC	NA	TRBD2	TRBV18	TRBJ2-1
CASSHGTEAFF	TGTGCCAGCAGTCACGGGACTGAAGCTTTCTTT	once	NA	TRBV27	TRBJ1-1
CASSLGVGLSSYNEQFF	TGCGCCAGCAGCTTAGGGGTTGGACTAAGCTCCTACAATGAGCAGTTCTTC	NA	NA	TRBV5-1	TRBJ2-1
CASSFGTGSSEQYF	TGTGCCAGCAGCTTCGGGACAGGGTCGTCCGAGCAGTACTTC	once	TRBD1	TRBV7-2	TRBJ2-7
CASSRLGPNTEAFF	TGTGCCAGCAGCCGACTGGGGCCGAACACTGAAGCTTTCTTT	NA	NA	TRBV5-6	TRBJ1-1
CASSPQGNSPLHF	TGTGCCAGCAGCCCCCAGGGAAATTCACCCCTCCACTTT	NA	NA	TRBV14	TRBJ1-6
CASSLTGGNSPLHF	TGTGCCAGCAGCTTGACAGGGGGCAATTCACCCCTCCACTTT	once	TRBD1	TRBV6-5	TRBJ1-6
CASSLMSPGQNTEAFF	TGTGCCAGCAGCTTAATGTCGCCGGGACAGAACACTGAAGCTTTCTTT	NA	NA	TRBV7-6	TRBJ1-1
CATSNGLGRLLTYEQYF	TGTGCCACCAGCAACGGATTGGGACGGTTGTTGACCTACGAGCAGTACTTC	NA	NA	TRBV15	TRBJ2-7
CSASGQGGEKLFF	TGCAGCGCCTCTGGGCAGGGGGGCGAAAAACTGTTTTTT	NA	TRBD1	TRBV29-1	TRBJ1-4
CASSLPSGTQETQYF	TGTGCCAGCAGCTTGCCTAGCGGTACGCAAGAGACCCAGTACTTC	NA	TRBD2	TRBV5-6	TRBJ2-5
CASSYQGGMNTEAFF	TGTGCCAGCAGTTACCAGGGGGGGATGAACACTGAAGCTTTCTTT	NA	TRBD1	TRBV6-5	TRBJ1-1
CASRLAGVETGELFF	TGTGCCAGTCGACTAGCGGGAGTGGAAACCGGGGAGCTGTTTTTT	NA	TRBD2	TRBV19	TRBJ2-2
CASSPPTGRTLHF	TGTGCCAGCAGCCCACCTACAGGAAGGACCCTCCACTTT	NA	NA	TRBV7-9	TRBJ1-6
CASSHSSADTQYF	TGTGCCAGCAGCCATAGTTCGGCAGATACGCAGTATTTT	NA	NA	TRBV6-1	TRBJ2-3
CASSPPGGQPQHF	TGTGCCAGCTCACCACCCGGGGGTCAGCCCCAGCATTTT	NA	NA	TRBV18	TRBJ1-5
CASSPRLGGTDTQYF	TGTGCCAGCAGCCCCCGACTAGGAGGGACAGATACGCAGTATTTT	NA	NA	TRBV9	TRBJ2-3
CASSAQKPIGDGYTF	TGTGCCAGCAGTGCCCAGAAGCCGATTGGAGATGGCTACACCTTC	few	NA	TRBV2	TRBJ1-2
CASSPKGVHYGYTF	TGTGCCAGTAGCCCTAAAGGAGTCCACTATGGCTACACCTTC	NA	NA	TRBV19	TRBJ1-2
CASSLARGNQPQHF	TGTGCCAGCAGCTTAGCGCGGGGAAATCAGCCCCAGCATTTT	once	NA	TRBV7-8	TRBJ1-5
CASRKGDNSNQPQHF	TGTGCCAGCAGAAAGGGGGACAATAGCAATCAGCCCCAGCATTTT	NA	NA	TRBV2	TRBJ1-5
CASSLTGVTRALSYEQYF	TGTGCCAGCAGTTTAACCGGAGTGACGCGGGCCTTATCCTACGAGCAGTACTTC	once	NA	TRBV27	TRBJ2-7
CAWADSNQPQHF	TGTGCCTGGGCAGATAGCAATCAGCCCCAGCATTTT	few	NA	TRBV30	TRBJ1-5
CAISGGVAYGYTF	TGTGCCATCAGTGGGGGGGTTGCCTATGGCTACACCTTC	once	NA	TRBV10-3	TRBJ1-2
CASSKGSVTSPSGNTIYF	TGTGCCAGCAGTAAAGGATCAGTTACGTCCCCCTCTGGAAACACCATATATTTT	NA	NA	TRBV6-1	TRBJ1-3
CASSWRPPGRDNSNEKLFF	TGTGCCAGCAGCTGGAGACCTCCGGGACGGGATAACTCTAATGAAAAACTGTTTTTT	NA	NA	TRBV2	TRBJ1-4
CASSLEGGDGYTF	TGTGCCAGCAGCTTAGAGGGAGGCGATGGCTACACCTTC	NA	NA	TRBV7-9	TRBJ1-2
CASGSGPQHF	TGTGCCAGCGGGTCAGGGCCCCAGCATTTT	NA	NA	TRBV21-1	TRBJ1-5
CASSSSSLVGGYTF	TGTGCCAGCAGCTCCTCCTCCCTGGTGGGTGGCTACACCTTC	NA	NA	TRBV7-9	TRBJ1-2
CASSLSTPSQETQYF	TGTGCCAGCAGCTTAAGCACTCCCTCCCAAGAGACCCAGTACTTC	NA	NA	TRBV5-4	TRBJ2-5
CASSLALGAAYGYTF	TGTGCCAGCAGCTTGGCCCTGGGGGCGGCCTATGGCTACACCTTC	NA	NA	TRBV5-5	TRBJ1-2
CASNQPGGNTEAFF	TGTGCCAGCAACCAACCGGGGGGGAACACTGAAGCTTTCTTT	NA	NA	TRBV7-8	TRBJ1-1
CASKRQENKIGVDTQYF	TGTGCCAGCAAGAGACAGGAGAACAAGATCGGGGTGGATACGCAGTATTTT	NA	NA	TRBV5-6	TRBJ2-3
CASSSITQGASNQPQHF	TGTGCCAGCAGTTCAATAACCCAGGGTGCAAGCAATCAGCCCCAGCATTTT	NA	NA	TRBV28	TRBJ1-5
CASSFTGGQPQHF	TGTGCCAGCAGTTTTACAGGCGGTCAGCCCCAGCATTTT	NA	NA	TRBV27	TRBJ1-5
CASSLDIGRTEAFF	TGTGCCAGCAGCTTAGATATAGGGAGGACTGAAGCTTTCTTT	NA	NA	TRBV7-8	TRBJ1-1